This TCR beta chain comes out of a study of cytotoxic CD8 clonotypes in ibrutinib-treated CLL. Study summary: Response samples came after a median roughly 11 months of treatment, range 6 to 36. Study-wide points: Sustained-remission patients were sampled at different times than progressing patients were. At ibrutinib response, clonality increased, and at progression it declined back toward baseline. Clonality measured at baseline exceeded age-matched healthy donors, tracking circulating CD8+ T-cell counts.

Trimming pared 1 base from V and 8 bases from J, leaving 15 bases between. The CDR3 consists of 14 residues. Germline-derived CDR1 and CDR2 are SGHDN and FVKESK. About this clone itself: Its antigen is not identified.

Data came from immunoSEQ multiplex PCR; TCRdb stores just in-frame clones and leaves some out. Of approximately 200,000 clones in the sample, over 55% were seen once. The V gene is TRBV14, the J gene TRBJ2-7; D possibly corresponds to TRBD2 (5 bases). The sequences come from PBMCs, collected after 24 months of ibrutinib treatment. The TCR was taken from a human donor with chronic lymphocytic leukemia. The CDR3 nucleotides read TGTGCCAGCAGCCAAGCTAATAGCGTGGTGAAGCAGTACTTC. Translating gives CASSQANSVVKQYF.